This paragraph covers one TCR beta chain sequence. Its antigen is unknown. The sample originates from a study of T-cell memory formation after mild COVID-19. As for the study in general: TCR clusters mostly belonged to single donors. The study, taken as a whole, reports: Clones contracting across day 15 to 85 had a balanced CD4/CD8 profile; later expanding clones leaned CD4+.

Using constant-segment primers, 5'RACE produced TCR alpha and TCR beta cDNA libraries carrying sample barcodes and UMIs. Using its own MiXCR run on the 5' RACE reads, TCRdb lists one record per CDR3 protein. This table holds 250,000 to 350,000 distinct CDR3 sequences, 14% found once. The CDR3 is 16 residues long. Germline V gene sequence: CDR1 SEHNR, CDR2 FQNEAQ (reference sequence). V was clipped by 5 bases and J by 1 base; unmatched bases: 7. Material for sequencing was PBMCs or a T cell subset sorted from them (not recorded which). This chain connects TRBV7-9 to TRBJ2-3; 9 bases align to TRBD1. The sequence was collected from a man younger than 35 who had mild COVID-19 (a few samples of this study predate the infection). Cell type and time point are not known. Here the CDR3 reads CASSETTGGGTDTQYF. The CDR3 DNA reads as TGTGCCAGCAGCGAAACCACAGGGGGCGGCACAGATACGCAGTATTTT.